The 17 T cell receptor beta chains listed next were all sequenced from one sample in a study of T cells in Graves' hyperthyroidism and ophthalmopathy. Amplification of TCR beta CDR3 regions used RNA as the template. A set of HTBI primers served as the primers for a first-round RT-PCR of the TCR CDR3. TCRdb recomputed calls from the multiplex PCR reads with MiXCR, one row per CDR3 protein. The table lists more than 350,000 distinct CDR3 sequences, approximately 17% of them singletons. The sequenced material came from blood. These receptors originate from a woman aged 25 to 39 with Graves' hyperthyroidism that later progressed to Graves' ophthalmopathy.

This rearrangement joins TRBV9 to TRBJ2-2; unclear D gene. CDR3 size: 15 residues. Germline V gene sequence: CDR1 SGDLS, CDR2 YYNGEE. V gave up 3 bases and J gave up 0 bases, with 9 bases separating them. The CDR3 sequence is CASSDPETNTGELFF. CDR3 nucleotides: TGTGCCAGCAGCGACCCGGAAACGAACACCGGGGAGCTGTTTTTT.

The DNA of the CDR3 is TGTGCCAGCAGCTATCAGGGATACCCGGTTTTCACTGAAGCTTTCTTT. Translating gives CASSYQGYPVFTEAFF. The chain recombines TRBV7-2 with TRBJ1-1; maybe TRBD1 (5 bases). The CDR3 length is 16 residues. With 4 bases removed from V and 4 bases from J, the gap between germline ends came to 19 bases. Germline lookup yields CDR1 SGHTA and CDR2 FQGNSA.

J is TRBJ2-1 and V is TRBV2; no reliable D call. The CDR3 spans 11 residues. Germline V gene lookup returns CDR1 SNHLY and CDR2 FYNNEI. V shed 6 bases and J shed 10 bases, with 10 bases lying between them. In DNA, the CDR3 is TGTGCCAGCAGCTTAGCATTCGAGCAGTTCTTC. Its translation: CASSLAFEQFF.

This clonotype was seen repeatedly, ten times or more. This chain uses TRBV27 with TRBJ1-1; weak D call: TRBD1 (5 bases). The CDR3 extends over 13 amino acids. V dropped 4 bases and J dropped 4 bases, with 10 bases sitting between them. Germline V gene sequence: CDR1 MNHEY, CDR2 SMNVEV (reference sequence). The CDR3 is CASSWDPGTEAFF. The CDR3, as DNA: TGTGCCAGCAGTTGGGACCCCGGCACTGAAGCTTTCTTT.

As DNA, the CDR3 is TGCGCCAGCAGCCAAGATTTGAGGGGAGGCAATCAGCCCCAGCATTTT. Amino acid sequence: CASSQDLRGGNQPQHF. The chain carries TRBV4-1 and TRBJ1-5; perhaps TRBD1 as D (5 bases). The CDR3 has 16 residues. V was shortened by 0 bases and J by 2 bases, with 11 bases between the two germline ends. Per the germline V gene, CDR1 is MGHRA and CDR2 is YSYEKL.

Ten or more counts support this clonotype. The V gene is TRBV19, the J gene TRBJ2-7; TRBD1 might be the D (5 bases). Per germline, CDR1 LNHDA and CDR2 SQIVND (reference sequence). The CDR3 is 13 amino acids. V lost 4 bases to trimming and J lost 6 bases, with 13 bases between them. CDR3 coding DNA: TGTGCCAGTAGTAGCCCAGGGCTCAGCGAGCAGTACTTC. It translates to CASSSPGLSEQYF.

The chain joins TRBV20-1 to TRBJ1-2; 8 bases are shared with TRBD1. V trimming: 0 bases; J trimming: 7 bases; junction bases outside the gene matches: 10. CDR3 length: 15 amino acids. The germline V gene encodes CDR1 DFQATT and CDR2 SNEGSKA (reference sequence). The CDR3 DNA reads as TGCAGTGCTAGAGATGCGATCAGGGGGCGGGTTGGCTACACCTTC. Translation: CSARDAIRGRVGYTF.

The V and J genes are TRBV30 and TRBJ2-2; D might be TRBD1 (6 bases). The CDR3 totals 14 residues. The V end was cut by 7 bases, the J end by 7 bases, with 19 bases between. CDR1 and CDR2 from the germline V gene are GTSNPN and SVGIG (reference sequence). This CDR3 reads CAYPNRVRSGELFF. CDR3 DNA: TGTGCCTACCCGAACAGGGTGCGGAGCGGGGAGCTGTTTTTT.

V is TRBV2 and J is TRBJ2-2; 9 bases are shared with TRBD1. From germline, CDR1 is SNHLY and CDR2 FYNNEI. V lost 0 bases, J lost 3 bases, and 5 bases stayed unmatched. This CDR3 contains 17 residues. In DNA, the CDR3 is TGTGCCAGCAGTGAAGCACAGGGGGCGCGAGACACCGGGGAGCTGTTTTTT. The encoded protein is CASSEAQGARDTGELFF.

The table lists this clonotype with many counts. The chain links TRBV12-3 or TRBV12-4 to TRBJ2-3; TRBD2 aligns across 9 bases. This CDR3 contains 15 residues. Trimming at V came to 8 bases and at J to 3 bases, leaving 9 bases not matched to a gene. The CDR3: CASRSAGGRTDTQYF. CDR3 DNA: TGTGCCAGCCGGTCAGCGGGAGGTAGGACAGATACGCAGTATTTT.

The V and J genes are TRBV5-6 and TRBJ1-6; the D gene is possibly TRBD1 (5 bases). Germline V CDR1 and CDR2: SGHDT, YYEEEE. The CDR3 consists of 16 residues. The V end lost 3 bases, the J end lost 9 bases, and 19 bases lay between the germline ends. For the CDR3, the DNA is TGTGCCAGCAGCTCTTATTCCGGGACGGAAACTTCACCCCTCCACTTT. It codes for CASSSYSGTETSPLHF.

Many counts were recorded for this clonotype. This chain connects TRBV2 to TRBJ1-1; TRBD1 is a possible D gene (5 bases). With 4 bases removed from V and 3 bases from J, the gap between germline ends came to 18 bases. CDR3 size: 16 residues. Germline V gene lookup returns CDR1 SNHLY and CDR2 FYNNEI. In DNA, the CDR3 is TGTGCCAGCAGTGGGGACTCCGGGACTGGGGACACTGAAGCTTTCTTT. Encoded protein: CASSGDSGTGDTEAFF.

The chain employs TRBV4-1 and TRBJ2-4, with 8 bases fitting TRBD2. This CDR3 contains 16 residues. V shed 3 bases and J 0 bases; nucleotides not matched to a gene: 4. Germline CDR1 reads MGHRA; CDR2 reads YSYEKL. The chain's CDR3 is CASSQGLGLAKNIQYF. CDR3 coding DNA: TGCGCCAGCAGCCAGGGACTAGGGTTAGCCAAAAACATTCAGTACTTC.

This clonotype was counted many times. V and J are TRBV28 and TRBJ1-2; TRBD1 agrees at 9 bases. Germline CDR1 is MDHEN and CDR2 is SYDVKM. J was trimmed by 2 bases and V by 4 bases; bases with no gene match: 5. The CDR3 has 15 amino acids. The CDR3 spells CASSSSGTGNYGYTF. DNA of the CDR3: TGTGCCAGCAGTTCATCCGGGACAGGGAACTATGGCTACACCTTC.

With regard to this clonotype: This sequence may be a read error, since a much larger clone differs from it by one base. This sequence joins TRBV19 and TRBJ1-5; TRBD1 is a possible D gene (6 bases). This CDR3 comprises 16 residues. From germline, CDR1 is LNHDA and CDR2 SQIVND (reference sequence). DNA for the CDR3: TGTGGCAGTAGTATAGATTCAGGGGCGCGCAATCAGCCCCAGCATTTT. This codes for CGSSIDSGARNQPQHF.

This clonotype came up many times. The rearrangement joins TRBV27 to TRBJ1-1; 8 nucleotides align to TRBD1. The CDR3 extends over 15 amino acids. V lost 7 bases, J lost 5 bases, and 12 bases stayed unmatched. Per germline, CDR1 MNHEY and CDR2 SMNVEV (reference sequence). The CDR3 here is CASNLFSGGRTEAFF. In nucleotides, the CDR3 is TGTGCCAGCAATTTGTTCTCAGGGGGCAGGACTGAAGCTTTCTTT.

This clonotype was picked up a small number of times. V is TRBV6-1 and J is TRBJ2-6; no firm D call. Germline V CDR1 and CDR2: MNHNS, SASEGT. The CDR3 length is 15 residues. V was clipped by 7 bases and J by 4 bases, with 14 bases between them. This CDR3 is CASTTRVSGANVLTF. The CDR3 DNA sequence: TGTGCCAGCACCACAAGAGTGTCCGGGGCCAACGTCCTGACTTTC.